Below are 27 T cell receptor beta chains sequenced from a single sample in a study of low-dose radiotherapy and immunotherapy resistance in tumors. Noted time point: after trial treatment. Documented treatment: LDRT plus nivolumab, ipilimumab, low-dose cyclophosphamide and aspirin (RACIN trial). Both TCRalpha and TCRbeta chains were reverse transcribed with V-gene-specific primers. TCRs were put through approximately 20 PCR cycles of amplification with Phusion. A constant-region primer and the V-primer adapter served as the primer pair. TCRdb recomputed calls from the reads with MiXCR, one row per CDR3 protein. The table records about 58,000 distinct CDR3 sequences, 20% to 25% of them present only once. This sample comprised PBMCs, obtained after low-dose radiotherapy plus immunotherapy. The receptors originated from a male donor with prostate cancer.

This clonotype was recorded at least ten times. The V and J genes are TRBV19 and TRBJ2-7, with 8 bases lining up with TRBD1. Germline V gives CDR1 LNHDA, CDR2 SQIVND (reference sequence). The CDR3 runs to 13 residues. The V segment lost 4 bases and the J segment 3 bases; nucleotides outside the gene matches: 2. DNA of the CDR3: TGTGCCAGTAGTAAAGGGACAGGCTACGAGCAGTACTTC. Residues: CASSKGTGYEQYF.

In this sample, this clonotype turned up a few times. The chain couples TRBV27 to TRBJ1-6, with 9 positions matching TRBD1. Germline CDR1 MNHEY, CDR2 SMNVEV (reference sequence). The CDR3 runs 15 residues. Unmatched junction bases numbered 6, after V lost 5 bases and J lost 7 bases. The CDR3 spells CASSEGTGINSPLHF. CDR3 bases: TGTGCCAGCAGTGAGGGGACAGGGATCAATTCACCCCTCCACTTT.

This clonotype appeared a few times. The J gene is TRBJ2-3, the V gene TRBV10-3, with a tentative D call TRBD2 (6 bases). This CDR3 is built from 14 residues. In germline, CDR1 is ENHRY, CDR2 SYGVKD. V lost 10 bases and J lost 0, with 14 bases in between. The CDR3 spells CATASGTSTDTQYF. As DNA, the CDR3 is TGTGCCACCGCATCCGGGACTAGCACAGATACGCAGTATTTT.

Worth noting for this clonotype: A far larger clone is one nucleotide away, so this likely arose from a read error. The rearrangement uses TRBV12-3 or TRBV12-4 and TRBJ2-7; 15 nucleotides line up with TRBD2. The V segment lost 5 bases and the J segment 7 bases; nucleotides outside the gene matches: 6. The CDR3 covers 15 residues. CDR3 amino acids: CASSPRTSGGGEQYF. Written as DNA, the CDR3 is TGTGCCAGCAGTCCGAGGACTAGCGGGGGGGGTGAGCAGTACTTC.

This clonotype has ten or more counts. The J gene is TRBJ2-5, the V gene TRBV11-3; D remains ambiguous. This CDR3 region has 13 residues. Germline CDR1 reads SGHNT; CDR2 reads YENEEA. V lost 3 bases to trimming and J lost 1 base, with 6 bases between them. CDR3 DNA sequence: TGTGCCAGCAGCTTGGGCGTCCAAGAGACCCAGTACTTC. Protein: CASSLGVQETQYF.

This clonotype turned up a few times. CDR3 region: CASSLSTDEAFF. The CDR3 region has the DNA TGTGCCAGCAGCTTAAGCACAGACGAAGCTTTCTTT. The chain combines TRBV7-9 with TRBJ1-1; D remains ambiguous. Germline V gene data show CDR1 as SEHNR and CDR2 as FQNEAQ (reference sequence). Trimming cost V 2 bases and J 8 bases, with 9 bases left between them. The CDR3 runs 12 residues. Filled out from reference TRBV7-9 and TRBJ1-1, the complete variable domain reads DTGVSQNPRHKITKRGQNVTFRCDPISEHNRLYWYRQTLGQGPEFLTYFQNEAQLEKSRLLSDRFSAERPKGSFSTLEIQRTEQGDSAMYLCASSLSTDEAFFGQGTRLTVV.

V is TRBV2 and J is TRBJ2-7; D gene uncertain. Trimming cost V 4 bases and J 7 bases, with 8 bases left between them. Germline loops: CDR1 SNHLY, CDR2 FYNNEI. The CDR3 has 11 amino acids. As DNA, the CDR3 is TGTGCCAGCAGTGTTGGCTGGGAGCAGTACTTC. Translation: CASSVGWEQYF.

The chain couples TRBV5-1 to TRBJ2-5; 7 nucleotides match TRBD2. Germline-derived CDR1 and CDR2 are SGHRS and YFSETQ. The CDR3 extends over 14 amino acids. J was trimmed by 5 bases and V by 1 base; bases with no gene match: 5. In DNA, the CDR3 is TGCGCCAGCAGCTTGTCCCTAGCGGTGGAGACCCAGTACTTC. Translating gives CASSLSLAVETQYF.

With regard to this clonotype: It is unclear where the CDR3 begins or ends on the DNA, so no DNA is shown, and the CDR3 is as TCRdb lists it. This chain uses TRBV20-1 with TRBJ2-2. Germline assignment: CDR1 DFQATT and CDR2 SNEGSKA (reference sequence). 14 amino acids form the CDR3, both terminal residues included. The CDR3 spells CSARDRYTGELFFF.

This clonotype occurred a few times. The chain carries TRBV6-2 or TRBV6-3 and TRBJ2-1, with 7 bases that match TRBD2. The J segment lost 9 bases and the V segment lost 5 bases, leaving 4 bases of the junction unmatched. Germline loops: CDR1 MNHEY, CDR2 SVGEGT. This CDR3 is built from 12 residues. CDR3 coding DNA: TGTGCCAGCAGTACTAGCGCGGGTGAGCAGTTCTTC. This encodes CASSTSAGEQFF.

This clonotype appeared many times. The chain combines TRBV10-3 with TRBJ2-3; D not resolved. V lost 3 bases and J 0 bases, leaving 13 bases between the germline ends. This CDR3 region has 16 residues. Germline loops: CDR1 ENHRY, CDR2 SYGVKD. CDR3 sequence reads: CAISEWGSASTDTQYF. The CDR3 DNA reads TGTGCCATCAGTGAATGGGGATCAGCAAGCACAGATACGCAGTATTTT.

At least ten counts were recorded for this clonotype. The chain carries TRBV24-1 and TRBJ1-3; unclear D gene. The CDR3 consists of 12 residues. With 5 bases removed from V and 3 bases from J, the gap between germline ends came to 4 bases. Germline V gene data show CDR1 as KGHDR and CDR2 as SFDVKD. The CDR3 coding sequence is TGTGCCACCAGTGGGCTTGGAAACACCATATATTTT. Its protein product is CATSGLGNTIYF.

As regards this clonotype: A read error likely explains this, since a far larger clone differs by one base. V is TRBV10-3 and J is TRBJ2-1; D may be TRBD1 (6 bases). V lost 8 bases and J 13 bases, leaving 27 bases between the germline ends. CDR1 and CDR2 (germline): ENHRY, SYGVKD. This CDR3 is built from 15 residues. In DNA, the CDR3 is TGTGCCATCGCGAAGCCTGAATGGGGGCTAGAGACCCAGTTCTTC. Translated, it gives CAIAKPEWGLETQFF.

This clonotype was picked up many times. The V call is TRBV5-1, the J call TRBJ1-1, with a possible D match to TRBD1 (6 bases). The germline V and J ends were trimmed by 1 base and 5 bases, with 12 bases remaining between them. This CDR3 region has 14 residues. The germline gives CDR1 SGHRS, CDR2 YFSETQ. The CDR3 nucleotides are TGCGCCAGCAGCTTGACAGGGTCCGGAACTGAAGCTTTCTTT. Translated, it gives CASSLTGSGTEAFF.

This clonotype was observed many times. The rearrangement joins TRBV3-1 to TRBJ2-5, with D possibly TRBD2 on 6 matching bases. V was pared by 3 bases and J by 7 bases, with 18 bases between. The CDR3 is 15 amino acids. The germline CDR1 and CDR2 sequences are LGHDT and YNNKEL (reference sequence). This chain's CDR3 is CASSQASASHRTQYF. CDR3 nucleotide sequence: TGTGCCAGCAGCCAGGCTAGCGCCTCCCACCGGACCCAGTACTTC.

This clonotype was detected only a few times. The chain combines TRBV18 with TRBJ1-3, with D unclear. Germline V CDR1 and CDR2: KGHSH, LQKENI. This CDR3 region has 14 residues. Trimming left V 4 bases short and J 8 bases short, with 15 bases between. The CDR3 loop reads CASSQPAIGHTIYF. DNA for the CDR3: TGTGCCAGCTCACAACCTGCGATCGGACACACCATATATTTT. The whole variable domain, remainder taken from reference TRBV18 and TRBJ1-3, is NAGVMQNPRHLVRRRGQEARLRCSPMKGHSHVYWYRQLPEEGLKFMVYLQKENIIDESGMPKERFSAEFPKEGPSILRIQQVVRGDSAAYFCASSQPAIGHTIYFGEGSWLTVV.

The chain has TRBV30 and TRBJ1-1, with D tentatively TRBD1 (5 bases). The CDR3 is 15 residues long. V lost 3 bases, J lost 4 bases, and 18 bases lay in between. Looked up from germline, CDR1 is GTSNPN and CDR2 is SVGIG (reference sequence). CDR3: CAWSRVVVVTTEAFF. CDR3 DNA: TGTGCCTGGAGCAGGGTGGTTGTTGTCACCACTGAAGCTTTCTTT.

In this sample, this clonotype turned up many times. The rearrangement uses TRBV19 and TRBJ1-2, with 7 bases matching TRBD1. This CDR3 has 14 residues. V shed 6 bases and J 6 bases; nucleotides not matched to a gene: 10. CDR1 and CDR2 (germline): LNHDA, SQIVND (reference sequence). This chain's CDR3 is CASRHRGGEDGYTF. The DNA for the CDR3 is TGTGCCAGTAGACACAGGGGCGGCGAAGATGGCTACACCTTC.

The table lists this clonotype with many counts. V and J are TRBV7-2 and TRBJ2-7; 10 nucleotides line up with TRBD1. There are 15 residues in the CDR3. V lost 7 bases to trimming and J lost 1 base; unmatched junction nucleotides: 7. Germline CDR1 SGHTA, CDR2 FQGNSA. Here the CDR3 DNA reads TGTGCCAGCACCAGGGACAGGGGAGGGTCCTACGAGCAGTACTTC. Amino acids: CASTRDRGGSYEQYF. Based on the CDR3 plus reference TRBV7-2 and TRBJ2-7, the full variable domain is GAGVSQSPSNKVTEKGKDVELRCDPISGHTALYWYRQSLGQGLEFLIYFQGNSAPDKSGLPSDRFSAERTGGSVSTLTIQRTQQEDSAVYLCASTRDRGGSYEQYFGPGTRLTVT.

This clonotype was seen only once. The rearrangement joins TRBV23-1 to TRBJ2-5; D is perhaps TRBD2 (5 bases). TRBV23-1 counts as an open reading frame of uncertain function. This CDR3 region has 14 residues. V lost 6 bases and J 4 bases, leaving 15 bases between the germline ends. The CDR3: CASRPPRARETQYF. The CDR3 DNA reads TGCGCCAGCAGGCCTCCGAGGGCCCGAGAGACCCAGTACTTC.

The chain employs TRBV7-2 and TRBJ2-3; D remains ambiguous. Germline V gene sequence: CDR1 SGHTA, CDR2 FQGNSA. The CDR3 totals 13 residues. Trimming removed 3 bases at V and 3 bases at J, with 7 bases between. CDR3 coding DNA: TGTGCCAGCAGCTTTTCAGTGACAGATACGCAGTATTTT. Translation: CASSFSVTDTQYF.

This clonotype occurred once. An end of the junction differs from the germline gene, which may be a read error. CDR3 sequence (DNA): TGTGCTAGCAGCATAGGACAGGGAGGTACCGGGGAGCTGTTTTTT. Protein product: CASSIGQGGTGELFF. V usage is TRBV7-6 and J usage is TRBJ2-2, with 8 nucleotides matching TRBD1. The germline V gene encodes CDR1 SGHVS and CDR2 FNYEAQ. The CDR3 runs to 15 residues.

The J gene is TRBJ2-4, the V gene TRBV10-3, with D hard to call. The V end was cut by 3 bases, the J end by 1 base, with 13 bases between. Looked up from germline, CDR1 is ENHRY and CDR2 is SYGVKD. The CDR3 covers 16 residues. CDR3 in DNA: TGTGCCATCAGTGACCTAGGCCGGACGGCCAAAAACATTCAGTACTTC. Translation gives CAISDLGRTAKNIQYF.

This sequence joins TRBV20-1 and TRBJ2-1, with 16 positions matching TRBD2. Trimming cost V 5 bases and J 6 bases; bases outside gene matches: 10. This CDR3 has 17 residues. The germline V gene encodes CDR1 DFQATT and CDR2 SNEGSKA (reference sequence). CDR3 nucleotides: TGCAGTGCTCCCGCCGGGACTAGCGGGGGGGCTCTCAATGAGCAGTTCTTC. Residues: CSAPAGTSGGALNEQFF.

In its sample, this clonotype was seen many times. CDR3 sequence reads: CASSYSRQGNQPQHF. CDR3 nucleotides: TGTGCCAGCAGTTACTCGAGACAGGGCAATCAGCCCCAGCATTTT. This chain links TRBV6-2 or TRBV6-3 with TRBJ1-5; D may be TRBD1 (6 bases). The CDR3 runs to 15 residues. The V gene's germline CDR1 is MNHEY and CDR2 SVGEGT. V shed 0 bases and J shed 2 bases, with 8 bases lying between them.

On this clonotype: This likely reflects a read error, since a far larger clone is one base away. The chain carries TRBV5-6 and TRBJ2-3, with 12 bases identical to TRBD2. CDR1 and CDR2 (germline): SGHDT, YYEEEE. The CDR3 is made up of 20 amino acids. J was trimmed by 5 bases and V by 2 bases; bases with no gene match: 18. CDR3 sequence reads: CASSLAGLAGGPRGKDTQYF. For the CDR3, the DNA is TGTGCCAGCAGCTTAGCGGGTCTAGCGGGAGGGCCCAGAGGCAAAGATACGCAGTATTTT. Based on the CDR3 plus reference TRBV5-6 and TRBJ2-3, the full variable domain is DAGVTQSPTHLIKTRGQQVTLRCSPKSGHDTVSWYQQALGQGPQFIFQYYEEEERQRGNFPDRFSGHQFPNYSSELNVNALLLGDSALYLCASSLAGLAGGPRGKDTQYFGPGTRLTVL.

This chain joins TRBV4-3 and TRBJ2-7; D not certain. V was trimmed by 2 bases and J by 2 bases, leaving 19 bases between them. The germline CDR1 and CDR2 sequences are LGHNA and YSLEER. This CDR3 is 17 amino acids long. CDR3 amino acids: CASSQPSSAILTYEQYF. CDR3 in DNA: TGCGCCAGCAGCCAACCTTCCAGTGCCATCCTAACCTACGAGCAGTACTTC.